The 2 T cell receptor beta chains in this list originate from one sample, sequenced in a study of beta chain features in type 1 diabetes. Broader study findings: Shortening of TCRB CDR3s, moderate but significant, appeared in all four CD4+ subsets of Type 1 diabetes patients.

The antigens for these receptors are not known. All of the isolated RNA was reverse transcribed, so expressed TCRB transcripts were sequenced. The assay was immunoSEQ multiplex PCR, and TCRdb's table has in-frame clones only and misses some. This table has about 370,000 clones, 8.5% to 10% appearing once. Material: central memory CD4+ T cells from blood. All receptors come from a man between 25 and 39 years old with type 1 diabetes.

This clone was counted a few times. This chain joins TRBV4-3 and TRBJ2-6, with D tentatively TRBD1 or TRBD2 (5 bases each). V lost 4 bases, J lost 3 bases, and 10 bases lay in between. This CDR3 comprises 15 residues. CDR1 LGHNA and CDR2 YSLEER come from the germline V gene. In nucleotides, the CDR3 is TGCGCCAGCAGCCTTTCAGGGAGTGGGGCCAACGTCCTGACTTTC. It yields the protein CASSLSGSGANVLTF.

The chain employs TRBV7-2 and TRBJ2-7; 9 positions match TRBD2. The ends lost 6 bases at V and 4 bases at J; junction bases unmatched: 10. The CDR3 covers 15 residues. Germline CDR1 and CDR2: SGHTA and FQGNSA. This CDR3 is CASSARASGAYEQYF. The CDR3, as DNA: TGTGCCAGCAGTGCCCGGGCTAGCGGGGCATACGAGCAGTACTTC.